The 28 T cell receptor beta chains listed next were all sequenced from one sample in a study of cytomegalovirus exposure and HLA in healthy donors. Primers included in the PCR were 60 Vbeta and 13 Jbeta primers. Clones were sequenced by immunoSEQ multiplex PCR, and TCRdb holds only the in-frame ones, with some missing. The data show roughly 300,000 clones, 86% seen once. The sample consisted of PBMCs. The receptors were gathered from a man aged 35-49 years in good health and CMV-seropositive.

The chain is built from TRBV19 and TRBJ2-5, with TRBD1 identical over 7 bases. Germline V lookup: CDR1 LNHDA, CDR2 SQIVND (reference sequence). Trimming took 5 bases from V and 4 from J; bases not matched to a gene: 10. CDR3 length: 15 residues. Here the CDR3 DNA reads TGTGCCAGTAGTTTATCACAGGGGCTGGGAGAGACCCAGTACTTC. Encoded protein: CASSLSQGLGETQYF.

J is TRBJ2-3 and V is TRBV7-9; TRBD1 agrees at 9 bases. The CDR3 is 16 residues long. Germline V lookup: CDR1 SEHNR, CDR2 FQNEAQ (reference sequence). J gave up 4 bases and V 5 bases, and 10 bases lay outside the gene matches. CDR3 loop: CASSDYRGRGADTQYF. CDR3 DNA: TGTGCCAGCAGCGATTACAGGGGGCGAGGGGCAGATACGCAGTATTTT.

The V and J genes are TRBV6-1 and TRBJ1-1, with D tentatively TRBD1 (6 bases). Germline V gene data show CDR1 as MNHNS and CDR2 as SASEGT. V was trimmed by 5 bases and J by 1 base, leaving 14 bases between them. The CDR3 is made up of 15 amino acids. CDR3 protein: CASSSRQAKNTEAFF. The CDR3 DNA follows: TGTGCCAGCAGTTCCCGACAGGCAAAGAACACTGAAGCTTTCTTT.

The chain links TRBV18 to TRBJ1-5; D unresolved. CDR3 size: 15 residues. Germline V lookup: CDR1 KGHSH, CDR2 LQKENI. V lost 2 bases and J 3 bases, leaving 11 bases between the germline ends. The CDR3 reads CASSPGRANNQPQHF. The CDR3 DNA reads TGTGCCAGCTCACCAGGGAGGGCAAACAATCAGCCCCAGCATTTT.

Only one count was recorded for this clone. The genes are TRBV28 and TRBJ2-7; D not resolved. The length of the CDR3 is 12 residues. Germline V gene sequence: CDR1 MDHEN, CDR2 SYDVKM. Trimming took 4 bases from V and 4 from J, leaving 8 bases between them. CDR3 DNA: TGTGCCAGCAGTTCACCGGTTTACGAGCAGTACTTC. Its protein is CASSSPVYEQYF.

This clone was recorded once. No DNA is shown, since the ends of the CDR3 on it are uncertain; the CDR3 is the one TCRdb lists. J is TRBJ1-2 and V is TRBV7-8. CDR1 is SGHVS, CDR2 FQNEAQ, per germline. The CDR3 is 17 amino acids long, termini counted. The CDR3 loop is CASSFGPGGDGRYGYTF.

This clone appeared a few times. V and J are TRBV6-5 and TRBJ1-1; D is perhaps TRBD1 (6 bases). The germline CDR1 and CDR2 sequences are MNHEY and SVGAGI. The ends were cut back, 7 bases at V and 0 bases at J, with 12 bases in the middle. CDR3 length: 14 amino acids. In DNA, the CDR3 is TGTGCCAGCAAACAGGGAACTATGAACACTGAAGCTTTCTTT. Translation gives CASKQGTMNTEAFF.

CDR3 loop: CASSPRELAGVKGETQYF. The DNA for the CDR3 is TGTGCCAGCTCACCACGAGAACTAGCGGGAGTCAAGGGGGAGACCCAGTACTTC. J is TRBJ2-5 and V is TRBV18, with 11 bases aligning to TRBD2. This CDR3 contains 18 residues. Germline CDR1 and CDR2: KGHSH and LQKENI. The J segment lost 5 bases and the V segment lost 1 base, leaving 12 bases of the junction unmatched.

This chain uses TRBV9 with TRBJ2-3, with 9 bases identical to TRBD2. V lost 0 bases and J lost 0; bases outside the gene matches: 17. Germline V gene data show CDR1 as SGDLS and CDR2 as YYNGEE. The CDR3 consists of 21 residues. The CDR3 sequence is CASSVGIGDGPSGASTDTQYF. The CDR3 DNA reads TGTGCCAGCAGCGTAGGGATCGGGGACGGACCTAGCGGGGCTAGCACAGATACGCAGTATTTT.

DNA of the CDR3: TGTGCCAGCAGCCTGGACAGAGTACAAAATGAGCAGTTCTTC. It translates to CASSLDRVQNEQFF. V usage is TRBV5-8 and J usage is TRBJ2-1, with a weak D call TRBD1 (6 bases). The V end lost 4 bases, the J end lost 7 bases, and 15 bases lay between the germline ends. The germline CDR1 and CDR2 sequences are SGHTS and YDEGEE. This CDR3 has 14 amino acids.

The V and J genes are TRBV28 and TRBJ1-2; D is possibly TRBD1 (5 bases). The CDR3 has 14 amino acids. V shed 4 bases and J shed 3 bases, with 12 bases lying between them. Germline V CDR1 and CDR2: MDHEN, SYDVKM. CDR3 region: CASSWGGSHYGYTF. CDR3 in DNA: TGTGCCAGCAGTTGGGGGGGGTCGCACTATGGCTACACCTTC.

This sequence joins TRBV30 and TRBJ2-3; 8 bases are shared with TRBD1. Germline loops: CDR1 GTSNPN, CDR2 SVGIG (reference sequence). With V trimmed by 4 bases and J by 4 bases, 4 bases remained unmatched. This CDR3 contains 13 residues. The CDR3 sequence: CAWKQGAADTQYF. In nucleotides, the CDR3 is TGTGCCTGGAAGCAGGGGGCTGCAGATACGCAGTATTTT. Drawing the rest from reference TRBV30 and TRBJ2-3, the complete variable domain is SQTIHQWPATLVQPVGSPLSLECTVEGTSNPNLYWYRQAAGRGLQLLFYSVGIGQISSEVPQNLSASRPQDRQFILSSKKLLLSDSGFYLCAWKQGAADTQYFGPGTRLTVL.

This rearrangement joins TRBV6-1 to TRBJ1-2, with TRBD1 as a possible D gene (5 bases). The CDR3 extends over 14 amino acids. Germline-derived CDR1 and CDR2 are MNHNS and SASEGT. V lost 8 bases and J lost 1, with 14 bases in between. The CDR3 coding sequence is TGTGCCAGCGTAAGACAGTCGGGTAACTATGGCTACACCTTC. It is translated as CASVRQSGNYGYTF.

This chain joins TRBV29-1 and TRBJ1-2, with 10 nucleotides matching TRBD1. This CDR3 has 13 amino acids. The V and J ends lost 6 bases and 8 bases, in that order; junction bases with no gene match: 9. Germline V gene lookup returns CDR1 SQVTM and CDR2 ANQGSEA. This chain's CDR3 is CSVSGQGTGGYTF. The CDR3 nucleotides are TGCAGCGTGTCGGGACAGGGGACGGGGGGCTACACCTTC.

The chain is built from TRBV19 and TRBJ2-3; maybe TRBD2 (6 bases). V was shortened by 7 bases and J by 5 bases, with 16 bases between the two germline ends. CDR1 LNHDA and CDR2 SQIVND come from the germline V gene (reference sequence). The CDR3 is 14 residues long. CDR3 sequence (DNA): TGTGCCAGTAATACGGGACTGGGCAGAGATACGCAGTATTTT. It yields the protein CASNTGLGRDTQYF.

The CDR3 nucleotides are TGCGCCAGCAGTAGGAGAACAGGGGATCTTGGGTCTGGGGCCAACGTCCTGACTTTC. Its translation: CASSRRTGDLGSGANVLTF. This sequence joins TRBV10-2 and TRBJ2-6, with TRBD1 matching over 7 bases. Looked up from germline, CDR1 is WSHSY and CDR2 is SAAADI. The CDR3 runs to 19 residues. Trimming removed 5 bases from V and 1 base from J; junction bases left unmatched: 14.

The DNA for the CDR3 is TGTGCCAGCAGCTTCGGACTAGCGGGAGTGACCGGGGAGCTGTTTTTT. As protein: CASSFGLAGVTGELFF. The V call is TRBV7-6, the J call TRBJ2-2, with TRBD2 matching over 13 bases. Trimming took 3 bases from V and 5 from J; bases not matched to a gene: 3. Per germline, CDR1 SGHVS and CDR2 FNYEAQ. There are 16 residues in the CDR3.

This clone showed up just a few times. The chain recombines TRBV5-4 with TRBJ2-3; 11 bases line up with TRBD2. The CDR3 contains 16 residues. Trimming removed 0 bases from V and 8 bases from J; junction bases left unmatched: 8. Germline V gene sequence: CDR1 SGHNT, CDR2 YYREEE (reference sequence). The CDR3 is CASSLATSGRASTQYF. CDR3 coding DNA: TGTGCCAGCAGCTTGGCAACTAGCGGGAGAGCGAGTACGCAGTATTTT.

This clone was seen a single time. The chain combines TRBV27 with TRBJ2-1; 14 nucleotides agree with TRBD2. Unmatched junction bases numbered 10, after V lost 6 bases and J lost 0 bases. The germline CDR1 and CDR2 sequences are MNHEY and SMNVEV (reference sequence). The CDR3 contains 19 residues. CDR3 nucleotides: TGTGCCAGCAGACCGACTAGCGGGAGGGCTCTTAGCTCCTACAATGAGCAGTTCTTC. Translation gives CASRPTSGRALSSYNEQFF.

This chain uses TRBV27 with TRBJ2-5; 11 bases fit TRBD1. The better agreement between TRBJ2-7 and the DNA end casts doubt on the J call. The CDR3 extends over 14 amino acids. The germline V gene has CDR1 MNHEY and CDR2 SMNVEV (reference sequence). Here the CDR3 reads CASSGQGAISEQYF. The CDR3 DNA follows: TGTGCCAGCAGTGGACAGGGGGCAATCTCCGAGCAGTACTTC.

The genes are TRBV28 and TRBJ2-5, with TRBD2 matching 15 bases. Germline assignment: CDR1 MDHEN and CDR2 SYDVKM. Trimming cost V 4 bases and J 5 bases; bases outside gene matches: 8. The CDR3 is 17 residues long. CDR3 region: CASSSWTSGRAAETQYF. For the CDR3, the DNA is TGTGCCAGCAGTTCGTGGACTAGCGGGAGGGCCGCGGAGACCCAGTACTTC.

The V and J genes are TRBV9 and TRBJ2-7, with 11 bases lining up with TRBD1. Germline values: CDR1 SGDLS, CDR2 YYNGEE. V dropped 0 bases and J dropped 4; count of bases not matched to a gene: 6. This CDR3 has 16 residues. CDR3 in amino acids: CASSVGGTGGLYEQYF. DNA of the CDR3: TGTGCCAGCAGCGTAGGAGGGACAGGGGGTCTGTACGAGCAGTACTTC. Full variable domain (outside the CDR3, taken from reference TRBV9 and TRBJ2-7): DSGVTQTPKHLITATGQRVTLRCSPRSGDLSVYWYQQSLDQGLQFLIQYYNGEERAKGNILERFSAQQFPDLHSELNLSSLELGDSALYFCASSVGGTGGLYEQYFGPGTRLTVT.

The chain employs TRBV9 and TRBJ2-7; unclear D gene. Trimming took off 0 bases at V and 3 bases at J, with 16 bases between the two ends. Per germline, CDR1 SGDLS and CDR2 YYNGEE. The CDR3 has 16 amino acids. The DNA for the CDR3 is TGTGCCAGCAGCGTAGGTTCCATTGGCAGTAACTACGAGCAGTACTTC. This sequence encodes CASSVGSIGSNYEQYF.

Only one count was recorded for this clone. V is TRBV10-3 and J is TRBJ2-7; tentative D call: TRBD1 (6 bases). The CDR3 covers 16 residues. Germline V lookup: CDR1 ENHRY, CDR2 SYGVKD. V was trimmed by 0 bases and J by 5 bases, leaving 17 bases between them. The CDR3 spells CAISESGGLSIHEQYF. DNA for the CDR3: TGTGCCATCAGTGAGTCAGGGGGTTTGAGTATCCACGAGCAGTACTTC.

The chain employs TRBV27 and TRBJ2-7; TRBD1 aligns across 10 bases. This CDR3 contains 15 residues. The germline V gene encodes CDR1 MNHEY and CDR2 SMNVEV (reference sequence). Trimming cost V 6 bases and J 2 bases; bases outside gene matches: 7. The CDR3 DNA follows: TGTGCCAGCAGCCCTGGGACAGGGGCCCCCTACGAGCAGTACTTC. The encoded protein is CASSPGTGAPYEQYF.

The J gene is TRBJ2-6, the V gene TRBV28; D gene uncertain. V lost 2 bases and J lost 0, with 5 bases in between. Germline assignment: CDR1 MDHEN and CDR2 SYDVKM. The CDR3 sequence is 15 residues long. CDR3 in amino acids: CASSLPGSGANVLTF. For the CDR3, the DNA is TGTGCCAGCAGTTTACCCGGCTCTGGGGCCAACGTCCTGACTTTC.

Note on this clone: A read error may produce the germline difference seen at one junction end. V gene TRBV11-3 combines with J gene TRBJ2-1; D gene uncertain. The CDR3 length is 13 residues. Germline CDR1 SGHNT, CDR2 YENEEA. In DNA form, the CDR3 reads TGTGCCAGCAGCATAGACACATACAATGAGCAGTTCTTC. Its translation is CASSIDTYNEQFF.

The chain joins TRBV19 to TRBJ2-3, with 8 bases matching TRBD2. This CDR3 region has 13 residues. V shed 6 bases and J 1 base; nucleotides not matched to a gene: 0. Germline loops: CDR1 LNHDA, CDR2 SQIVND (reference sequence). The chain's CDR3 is CASRTSGTDTQYF. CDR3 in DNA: TGTGCCAGTAGGACTAGCGGCACAGATACGCAGTATTTT.